The T cell receptor (beta chain) under discussion was sequenced for a study of OX40 agonist ivuxolimab in advanced cancers. Study in general: One patient with hepatocellular carcinoma and two with cutaneous melanoma, three in all, had partial responses.

This clone appeared a few times. Its antigen remains unidentified. Sequenced by immunoSEQ multiplex PCR; TCRdb stores in-frame clones only, minus some. The sample has approximately 71,000 clones; 84% are singletons. Study results and caveats: Some nonresponders also had low normalized T-cell clonal expansion.

The clonotype was recovered from an adult with an advanced solid tumor such as melanoma, head and neck, liver or kidney cancer. Sequencing was performed on CD4+ or CD8+ T cells sorted from blood, taken in a trial of the OX40 agonist ivuxolimab.

CDR3 loop: CASSPRQLRGQETQYF. CDR3 bases: TGTGCCAGCAGCCCCCGACAGCTTAGGGGACAAGAGACCCAGTACTTC. The V call is TRBV7-2, the J call TRBJ2-5; a possible D gene is TRBD1 (5 bases). The germline V and J ends were trimmed by 5 bases and 2 bases, with 18 bases remaining between them. The germline V gene encodes CDR1 SGHTA and CDR2 FQGNSA. The CDR3 has 16 amino acids.